A single sample is the source of the 28 T cell receptor beta chains below, sequenced in a study of cytomegalovirus exposure and HLA in healthy donors. The PCR contained 60 Vbeta and 13 Jbeta primers. Profiled with immunoSEQ multiplex PCR; TCRdb holds only in-frame clones, not every one. The sample carries about 190,000 clones, just under 75% recorded once. Sequencing was done on a sample of PBMCs. The receptor source for this set is a woman aged 25 to 39 in good health and CMV-seropositive.

Only a few counts were recorded for this clone. The chain joins TRBV10-2 to TRBJ2-7, with D tentatively TRBD1 (6 bases). Germline loops: CDR1 WSHSY, CDR2 SAAADI. The CDR3 length is 12 residues. The V end was cut by 2 bases, the J end by 6 bases, with 8 bases between. The CDR3 nucleotides read TGCGCCAGCAGTGAGACAGGGTGCGAGCAGTACTTC. This sequence encodes CASSETGCEQYF.

The chain recombines TRBV5-1 with TRBJ2-7; TRBD2 agrees at 7 bases. Germline values: CDR1 SGHRS, CDR2 YFSETQ. V lost 4 bases, J lost 1 base, and 11 bases stayed unmatched. The CDR3 is 16 residues long. Here the CDR3 reads CASSPFGLGPSYEQYF. The DNA of the CDR3 is TGCGCCAGCAGCCCCTTTGGACTAGGACCTTCCTACGAGCAGTACTTC.

This clone turned up a few times. The chain recombines TRBV10-3 with TRBJ1-2; 9 nucleotides agree with TRBD1. In germline, CDR1 is ENHRY, CDR2 SYGVKD. Germline trimming cut 2 bases from V and 4 bases from J; bases unmatched to any gene: 2. This CDR3 has 14 residues. CDR3 DNA: TGTGCCATCAGTGAGACAGGGGGCGGCTATGGCTACACCTTC. Its translation is CAISETGGGYGYTF.

This chain's CDR3 is CASSERGQIDEQYF. The DNA for the CDR3 is TGTGCCAGCAGTGAACGAGGGCAAATCGACGAGCAGTACTTC. The V gene is TRBV25-1, the J gene TRBJ2-5; weak D call: TRBD2 (5 bases). The J call may be mistaken, given a closer DNA end match to TRBJ2-7. Germline V gives CDR1 MGHDK, CDR2 SYGVNS. The CDR3 totals 14 residues.

This clone was detected a few times. The genes are TRBV10-1 and TRBJ2-2; 7 bases line up with TRBD2. V lost 10 bases, J lost 0 bases, and 5 bases stayed unmatched. CDR3 length: 14 residues. Per germline, CDR1 WNHNN and CDR2 SYGVQD (reference sequence). The CDR3 reads CATKRDPNTGELFF. The CDR3, as DNA: TGCGCCACCAAGCGGGATCCGAACACCGGGGAGCTGTTTTTT.

The chain combines TRBV2 with TRBJ2-7; no clear D gene. The CDR3 loop spans 12 amino acids. The V gene's germline CDR1 is SNHLY and CDR2 FYNNEI. V was pared by 8 bases and J by 3 bases, with 11 bases between. In DNA, the CDR3 is TGTGCCAGCTCCAAGTCACTCTACGAGCAGTACTTC. Translating it yields CASSKSLYEQYF.

The J gene is TRBJ1-1, the V gene TRBV5-1; 7 nucleotides match TRBD1. Per the germline V gene, CDR1 is SGHRS and CDR2 is YFSETQ. The trim removed 3 bases at V and 8 bases at J, leaving 7 bases unmatched. The CDR3 covers 13 residues. The CDR3 DNA sequence: TGCGCCAGCAGCTCGAGGGGGCAGGCGGAAGCTTTCTTT. Protein product: CASSSRGQAEAFF.

The chain recombines TRBV5-1 with TRBJ2-7, with D unclear. The germline CDR1 and CDR2 sequences are SGHRS and YFSETQ. Between the trimmed V and J ends, which lost 4 bases and 1 base, there was a span of 9 bases. The CDR3 loop spans 13 amino acids. CDR3 region: CASSPDGSYEQYF. DNA for the CDR3: TGCGCCAGCAGCCCCGACGGGTCCTACGAGCAGTACTTC.

This clone was seen a single time. The chain's CDR3 is CASSYSSYQPQHF. The CDR3 DNA is TGTGCCAGCAGTTACTCGAGTTATCAGCCCCAGCATTTT. The chain carries TRBV6-6 and TRBJ1-5; D not certain. The V gene's germline CDR1 is MNHNY and CDR2 SVGAGI (reference sequence). This CDR3 comprises 13 residues. Trimming stripped 0 bases from V and 5 bases from J, with 5 bases between.

The genes are TRBV4-2 and TRBJ1-2; 9 bases line up with TRBD1. Looked up from germline, CDR1 is LGHNA and CDR2 is YNFKEQ. Trimming at V came to 0 bases and at J to 8 bases, leaving 10 bases not matched to a gene. The CDR3 is made up of 16 amino acids. Here the CDR3 reads CASSQDWDREMVGYTF. CDR3 in DNA: TGTGCCAGCAGCCAAGACTGGGACAGGGAGATGGTAGGCTACACCTTC.

V gene TRBV5-4 combines with J gene TRBJ2-3, with D perhaps matching TRBD1 (6 bases). The CDR3 runs 15 residues. CDR1 is SGHNT and CDR2 is YYREEE in the germline V gene (reference sequence). Trimming pared 0 bases from V and 4 bases from J, leaving 12 bases between. In DNA, the CDR3 is TGTGCCAGCAGCTTGGTAGAGGCAGGGGCAGATACGCAGTATTTT. This codes for CASSLVEAGADTQYF.

The rearrangement joins TRBV23-1 to TRBJ2-7; 7 nucleotides line up with TRBD1. TRBV23-1 is an ORF, and what it does is uncertain. The CDR3 sequence is 16 residues long. With V trimmed by 3 bases and J by 0 bases, 8 bases remained unmatched. CDR3 in DNA: TGCGCCAGCAGTCACCTCGGGACAGCTAGCTCCTACGAGCAGTACTTC. As protein: CASSHLGTASSYEQYF.

The chain links TRBV6-4 to TRBJ2-2; 9 bases line up with TRBD2. J was trimmed by 4 bases and V by 4 bases; bases with no gene match: 4. There are 15 residues in the CDR3. Germline values: CDR1 MRHNA, CDR2 SNTAGT. This chain's CDR3 is CASSGSSGGTGELFF. The CDR3 nucleotides read TGTGCCAGCAGTGGCAGTAGCGGGGGCACCGGGGAGCTGTTTTTT.

This clone turned up a few times. V and J are TRBV6-1 and TRBJ1-1, with a weak D call TRBD1 (6 bases). Germline values: CDR1 MNHNS, CDR2 SASEGT. With 6 bases removed from V and 12 bases from J, the gap between germline ends came to 14 bases. The CDR3 sequence is 11 residues long. CDR3 loop: CASSSRQETFF. CDR3 DNA sequence: TGTGCCAGCAGCTCGAGACAGGAAACTTTCTTT.

The genes are TRBV11-2 and TRBJ2-7; perhaps TRBD1 as D (6 bases). The V and J ends lost 1 base and 1 base respectively, with 11 bases between them. The CDR3 totals 15 residues. CDR1 and CDR2 from the germline V gene are SGHAT and FQNNGV. CDR3 sequence (DNA): TGTGCCAGCAGCTTAGCCCCGGGACAATCCTACGAGCAGTACTTC. It encodes CASSLAPGQSYEQYF.

The J gene is TRBJ2-7, the V gene TRBV6-4, with D uncertain. The CDR3 length is 16 residues. Per germline, CDR1 MRHNA and CDR2 SNTAGT. Trimming pared 2 bases from V and 4 bases from J, leaving 18 bases between. For the CDR3, the DNA is TGTGCCAGCAGTGACGCTACAAATGGGCGCAGGTACGAGCAGTACTTC. Amino acid sequence: CASSDATNGRRYEQYF.

The V and J genes are TRBV28 and TRBJ1-4; D might be TRBD1 (6 bases). CDR3 length: 14 residues. Germline V CDR1 and CDR2: MDHEN, SYDVKM. Between the trimmed V and J ends, which lost 5 bases and 3 bases, there was a span of 10 bases. The CDR3 sequence is CASSPSGANEKLFF. The DNA of the CDR3 is TGTGCCAGCAGTCCGTCAGGGGCTAATGAAAAACTGTTTTTT.

The rearrangement joins TRBV27 to TRBJ2-7, with TRBD1 matching over 10 bases. The J segment lost 6 bases and the V segment lost 3 bases, leaving 11 bases of the junction unmatched. This CDR3 has 16 residues. Germline CDR1 MNHEY, CDR2 SMNVEV (reference sequence). The CDR3 nucleotides are TGTGCCAGCAGTTTTGCAGGTCGGACAGGGGGACGCGAGCAGTACTTC. Translation: CASSFAGRTGGREQYF.

This chain uses TRBV4-2 with TRBJ2-5; perhaps TRBD2 as D (6 bases). The germline V gene has CDR1 LGHNA and CDR2 YNFKEQ. The CDR3 has 15 amino acids. V lost 0 bases, J lost 4 bases, and 12 bases lay in between. CDR3 loop: CASSQEGGAGETQYF. CDR3 coding DNA: TGTGCCAGCAGCCAAGAGGGGGGAGCGGGAGAGACCCAGTACTTC.

The chain employs TRBV2 and TRBJ1-5; 10 bases match TRBD1. This CDR3 is built from 15 residues. The trim removed 3 bases at V and 4 bases at J, leaving 3 bases unmatched. Germline V gives CDR1 SNHLY, CDR2 FYNNEI. The CDR3 DNA follows: TGTGCCAGCAGTGAGACAGGGGGCCAAAATCAGCCCCAGCATTTT. It specifies CASSETGGQNQPQHF.

The V and J genes are TRBV7-6 and TRBJ2-5, with D perhaps matching TRBD2 (6 bases). CDR3 length: 14 amino acids. Trimming removed 6 bases from V and 5 bases from J, with 16 bases in between. Germline lookup yields CDR1 SGHVS and CDR2 FNYEAQ. CDR3 in DNA: TGTGCCAGCAGGGGACTTTCGGGGGAGGAGACCCAGTACTTC. Amino acid sequence: CASRGLSGEETQYF.

V and J are TRBV6-1 and TRBJ2-5; 7 nucleotides match TRBD1. Germline V gene sequence: CDR1 MNHNS, CDR2 SASEGT. The CDR3 runs to 16 residues. With V trimmed by 3 bases and J by 2 bases, 9 bases remained unmatched. The CDR3 loop reads CASSDTLTGVQETQYF. CDR3 in DNA: TGTGCCAGCAGTGACACCCTAACAGGGGTGCAAGAGACCCAGTACTTC.

The rearrangement uses TRBV11-2 and TRBJ2-7, with 9 positions matching TRBD2. The J segment lost 5 bases and the V segment lost 5 bases, leaving 7 bases of the junction unmatched. The germline V gene encodes CDR1 SGHAT and CDR2 FQNNGV. The CDR3 totals 14 residues. This CDR3 is CASSRGTSRHEQYF. The CDR3 bases are TGTGCCAGCAGCCGTGGGACTAGCCGCCACGAGCAGTACTTC.

The chain is built from TRBV29-1 and TRBJ1-2; the D is unclear. This CDR3 contains 12 residues. The germline V and J ends were trimmed by 5 bases and 4 bases, with 11 bases remaining between them. The germline CDR1 and CDR2 sequences are SQVTM and ANQGSEA. In DNA form, the CDR3 reads TGCAGCGTTACCGCGACACCCTATGGCTACACCTTC. As protein: CSVTATPYGYTF.

This chain links TRBV19 with TRBJ2-1; D gene unclear. The length of the CDR3 is 14 residues. V lost 9 bases and J 0 bases, leaving 12 bases between the germline ends. Germline CDR1 and CDR2: LNHDA and SQIVND (reference sequence). The chain's CDR3 is CASTTTLSYNEQFF. The DNA for the CDR3 is TGTGCCAGCACAACTACTCTCTCCTACAATGAGCAGTTCTTC. The full variable domain, its missing parts supplied by reference TRBV19 and TRBJ2-1, is DGGITQSPKYLFRKEGQNVTLSCEQNLNHDAMYWYRQDPGQGLRLIYYSQIVNDFQKGDIAEGYSVSREKKESFPLTVTSAQKNPTAFYLCASTTTLSYNEQFFGPGTRLTVL.

The V gene is TRBV2, the J gene TRBJ1-1, with D perhaps TRBD1 (5 bases). In germline, CDR1 is SNHLY, CDR2 FYNNEI. This CDR3 region has 16 residues. Trimming left V 4 bases short and J 3 bases short, with 18 bases between. CDR3 sequence: CASSGIWGRWDTEAFF. DNA for the CDR3: TGTGCCAGCAGTGGGATTTGGGGGAGGTGGGACACTGAAGCTTTCTTT.

This sequence joins TRBV23-1 and TRBJ2-7, with unresolved D. TRBV23-1 is an ORF for which the function is uncertain. CDR3 length: 16 amino acids. V lost 5 bases, J lost 6 bases, and 23 bases lay in between. CDR3 sequence: CASSLLSDTVYCEQYF. Written as DNA, the CDR3 is TGCGCCAGCAGTTTATTATCCGACACCGTGTACTGCGAGCAGTACTTC.

The chain couples TRBV11-2 to TRBJ1-1; maybe TRBD1 (5 bases). Per germline, CDR1 SGHAT and CDR2 FQNNGV. The V gene lost 5 bases and the J gene lost 4 bases, with 11 bases spanning the gap. CDR3 length: 13 residues. The DNA of the CDR3 is TGTGCCAGCAGCGACAGCTGGGGCACTGAAGCTTTCTTT. Encoded protein: CASSDSWGTEAFF.